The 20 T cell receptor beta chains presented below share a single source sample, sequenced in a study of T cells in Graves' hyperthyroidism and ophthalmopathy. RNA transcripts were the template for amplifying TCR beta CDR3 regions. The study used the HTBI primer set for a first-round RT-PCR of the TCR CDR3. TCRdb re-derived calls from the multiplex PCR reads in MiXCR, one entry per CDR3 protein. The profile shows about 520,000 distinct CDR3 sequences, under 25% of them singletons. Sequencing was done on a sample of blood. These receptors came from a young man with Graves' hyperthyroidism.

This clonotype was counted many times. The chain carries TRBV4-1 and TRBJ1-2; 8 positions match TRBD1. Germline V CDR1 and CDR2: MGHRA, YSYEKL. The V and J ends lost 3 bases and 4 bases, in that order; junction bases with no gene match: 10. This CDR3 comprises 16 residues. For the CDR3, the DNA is TGCGCCAGCAGCCAGATGACAGGGGTGATCAGCTATGGCTACACCTTC. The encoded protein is CASSQMTGVISYGYTF.

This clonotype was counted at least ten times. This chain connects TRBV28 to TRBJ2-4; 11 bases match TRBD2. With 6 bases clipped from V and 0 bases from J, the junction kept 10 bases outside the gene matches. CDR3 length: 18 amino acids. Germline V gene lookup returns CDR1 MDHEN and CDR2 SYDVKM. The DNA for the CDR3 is TGTGCCAGCAGACCTCTAGCGGGGGGAGGGCCAGCCAAAAACATTCAGTACTTC. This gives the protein CASRPLAGGGPAKNIQYF.

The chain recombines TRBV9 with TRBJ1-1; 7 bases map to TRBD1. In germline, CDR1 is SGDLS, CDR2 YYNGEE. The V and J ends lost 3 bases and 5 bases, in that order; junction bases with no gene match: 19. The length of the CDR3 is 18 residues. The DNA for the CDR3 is TGTGCCAGCAGCGCCTTCACAGGGGAGAGGGGGGGCTGGACTGAAGCTTTCTTT. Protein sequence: CASSAFTGERGGWTEAFF.

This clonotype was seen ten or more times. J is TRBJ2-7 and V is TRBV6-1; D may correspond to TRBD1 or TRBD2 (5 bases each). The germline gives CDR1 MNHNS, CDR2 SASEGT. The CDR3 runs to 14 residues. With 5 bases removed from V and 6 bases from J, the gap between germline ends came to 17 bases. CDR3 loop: CASSPGALALEQYF. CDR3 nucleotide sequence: TGTGCCAGCAGTCCCGGGGCTCTCGCCCTCGAGCAGTACTTC.

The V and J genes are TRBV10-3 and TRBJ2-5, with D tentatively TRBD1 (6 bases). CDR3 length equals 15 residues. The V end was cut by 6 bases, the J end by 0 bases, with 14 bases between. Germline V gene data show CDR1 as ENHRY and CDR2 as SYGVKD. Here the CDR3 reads CAISSGVPYQETQYF. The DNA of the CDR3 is TGTGCCATCAGCTCAGGGGTCCCGTACCAAGAGACCCAGTACTTC.

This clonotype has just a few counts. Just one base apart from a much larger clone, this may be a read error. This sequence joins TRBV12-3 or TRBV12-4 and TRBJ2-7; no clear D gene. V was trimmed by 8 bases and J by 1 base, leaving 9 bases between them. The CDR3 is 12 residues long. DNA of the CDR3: TGTGCCAGCGGGGTCTTATCCTACGAGCAGTACTTC. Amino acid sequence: CASGVLSYEQYF.

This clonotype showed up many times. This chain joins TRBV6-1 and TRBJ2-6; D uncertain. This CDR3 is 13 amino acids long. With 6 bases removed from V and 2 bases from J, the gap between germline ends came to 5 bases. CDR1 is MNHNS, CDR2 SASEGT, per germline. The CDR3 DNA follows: TGTGCCAGCAGCCCCCCTGGGGCCAACGTCCTGACTTTC. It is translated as CASSPPGANVLTF.

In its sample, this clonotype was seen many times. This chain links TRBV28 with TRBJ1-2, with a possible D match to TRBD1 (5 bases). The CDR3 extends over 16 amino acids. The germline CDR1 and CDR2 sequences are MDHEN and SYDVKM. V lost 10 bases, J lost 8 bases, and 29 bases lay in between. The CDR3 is CAIHSFTGGLRGGYTF. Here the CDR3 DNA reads TGTGCCATCCATTCTTTCACCGGGGGTCTGAGAGGGGGCTACACCTTC.

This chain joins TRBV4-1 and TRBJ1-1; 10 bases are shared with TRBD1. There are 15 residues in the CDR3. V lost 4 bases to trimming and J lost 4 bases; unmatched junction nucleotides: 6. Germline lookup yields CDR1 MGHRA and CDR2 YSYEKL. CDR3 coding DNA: TGCGCCAGCAGCCCCATGACAGGGGGCGGCACTGAAGCTTTCTTT. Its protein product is CASSPMTGGGTEAFF.

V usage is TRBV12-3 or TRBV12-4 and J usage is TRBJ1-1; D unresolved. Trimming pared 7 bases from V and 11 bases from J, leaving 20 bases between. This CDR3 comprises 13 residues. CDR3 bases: TGTGCCAGCACCCAGGTGGCAGGTAGTCAGGCTTTCTTT. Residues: CASTQVAGSQAFF.

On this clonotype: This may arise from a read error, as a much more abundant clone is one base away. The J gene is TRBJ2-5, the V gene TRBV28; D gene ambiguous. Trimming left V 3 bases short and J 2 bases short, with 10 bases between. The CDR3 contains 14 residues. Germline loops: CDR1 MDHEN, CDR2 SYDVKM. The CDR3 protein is CASSFDVDQETQYF. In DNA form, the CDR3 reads TGTGCCAGCAGTTTCGATGTGGATCAAGAGACCCAGTACTTC.

CDR3 loop: CSVDNLAGAPQETQYF. The CDR3 nucleotides read TGCAGCGTTGATAATCTAGCGGGAGCCCCCCAAGAGACCCAGTACTTC. The chain employs TRBV29-1 and TRBJ2-5; TRBD2 matches at 10 bases. This CDR3 has 16 residues. Germline loops: CDR1 SQVTM, CDR2 ANQGSEA. V trimming: 3 bases; J trimming: 1 base; junction bases outside the gene matches: 8.

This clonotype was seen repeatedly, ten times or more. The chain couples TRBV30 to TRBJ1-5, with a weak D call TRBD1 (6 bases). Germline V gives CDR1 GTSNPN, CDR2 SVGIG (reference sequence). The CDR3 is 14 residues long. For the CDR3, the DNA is TGTCCCAGGGGCGGGGTATGGGGGGATCAGCCCCAGCATTTT. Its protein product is CPRGGVWGDQPQHF.

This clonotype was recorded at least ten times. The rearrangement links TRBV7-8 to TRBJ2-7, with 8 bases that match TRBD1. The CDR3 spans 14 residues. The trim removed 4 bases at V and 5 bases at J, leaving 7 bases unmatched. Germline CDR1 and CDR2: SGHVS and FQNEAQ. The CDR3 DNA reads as TGTGCCAGCAGCTCGGCAGGGGGCTCGGACGAGCAGTACTTC. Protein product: CASSSAGGSDEQYF.

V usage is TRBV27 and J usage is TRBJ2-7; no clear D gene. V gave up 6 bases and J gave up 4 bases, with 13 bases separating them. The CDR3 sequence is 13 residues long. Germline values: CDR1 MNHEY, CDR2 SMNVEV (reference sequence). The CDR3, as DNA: TGTGCCAGCAGCCCCGCATCGGGTTACGAGCAGTACTTC. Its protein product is CASSPASGYEQYF.

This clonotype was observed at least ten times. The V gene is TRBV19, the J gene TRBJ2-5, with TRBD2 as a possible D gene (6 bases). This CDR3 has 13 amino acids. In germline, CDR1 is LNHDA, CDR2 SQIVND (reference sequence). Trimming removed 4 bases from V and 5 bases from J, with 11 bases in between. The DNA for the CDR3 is TGTGCCAGTAGTAACCCCGCGGGGGAGACCCAGTACTTC. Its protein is CASSNPAGETQYF.

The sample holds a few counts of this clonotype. The DNA for the CDR3 is TGTGCCAGCAGCCCGGGACTAGCGGTGGCCGAGCTGCAGTACTTC. Its translation is CASSPGLAVAELQYF. The chain uses TRBV9 and TRBJ2-7, with 11 bases aligning to TRBD2. Trimming at V came to 4 bases and at J to 9 bases, leaving 12 bases not matched to a gene. The CDR3 spans 15 residues. Germline V gene lookup returns CDR1 SGDLS and CDR2 YYNGEE.

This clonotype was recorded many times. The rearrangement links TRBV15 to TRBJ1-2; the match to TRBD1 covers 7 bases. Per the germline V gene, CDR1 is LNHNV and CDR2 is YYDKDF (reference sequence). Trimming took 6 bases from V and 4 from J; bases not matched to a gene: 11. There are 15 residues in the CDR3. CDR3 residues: CATSTTVDRSYGYTF. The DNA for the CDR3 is TGTGCCACCAGTACGACCGTGGACAGGTCCTATGGCTACACCTTC.

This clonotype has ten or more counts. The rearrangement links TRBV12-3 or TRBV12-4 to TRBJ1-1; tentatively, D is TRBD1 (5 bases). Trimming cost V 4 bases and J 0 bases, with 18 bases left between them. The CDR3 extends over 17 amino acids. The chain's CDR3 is CASSSTRRQSMNTEAFF. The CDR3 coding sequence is TGTGCCAGCAGTTCTACGAGAAGACAGAGCATGAACACTGAAGCTTTCTTT.

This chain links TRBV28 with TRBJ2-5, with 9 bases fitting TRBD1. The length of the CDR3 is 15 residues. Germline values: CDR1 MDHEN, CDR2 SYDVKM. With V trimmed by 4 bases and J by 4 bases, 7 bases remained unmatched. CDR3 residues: CASSSGTGLGETQYF. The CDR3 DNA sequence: TGTGCCAGCAGTTCCGGGACAGGGTTGGGAGAGACCCAGTACTTC.